A single sample gave rise to the 25 T cell receptor beta chains below, sequenced in a study of T-cell memory formation after mild COVID-19. TCRdb used MiXCR to reprocess the 5' RACE reads, holding one entry per CDR3 protein. The sample holds a few hundred thousand distinct CDR3 sequences, more than 20% seen once. The sample was PBMCs or a T cell subset sorted from them (not recorded which). These receptors all stem from a man aged 18 to 30 who had mild COVID-19 (a few samples of this study predate the infection). Cell type and time point are not known.

This rearrangement joins TRBV5-6 to TRBJ2-5; D is unclear. This CDR3 has 13 residues. Looked up from germline, CDR1 is SGHDT and CDR2 is YYEEEE. Between the trimmed V and J ends, which lost 1 base and 0 bases, there was a span of 4 bases. The CDR3 loop is CASSLPHQETQYF. In nucleotides, the CDR3 is TGTGCCAGCAGCTTGCCGCACCAAGAGACCCAGTACTTC.

Written as DNA, the CDR3 is TGTGCCAGCAGCCAAGCCGGGGGGGACACTGAAGCTTTCTTT. It is translated as CASSQAGGDTEAFF. The chain has TRBV3-1 and TRBJ1-1; D might be TRBD1 (5 bases). Trimming took 1 base from V and 3 from J, leaving 9 bases between them. This CDR3 is built from 14 residues. Germline V gene sequence: CDR1 LGHDT, CDR2 YNNKEL (reference sequence).

The CDR3 region is CASSVLAGGPRDTQYF. CDR3 coding DNA: TGTGCCAGCAGTGTTTTAGCGGGGGGGCCGAGGGATACGCAGTATTTT. The gene calls are TRBV2 and TRBJ2-3, with TRBD2 identical over 11 bases. V lost 4 bases and J lost 6; bases outside the gene matches: 9. The germline gives CDR1 SNHLY, CDR2 FYNNEI. This CDR3 contains 16 residues.

The chain links TRBV9 to TRBJ1-5; no clear D gene. V lost 0 bases, J lost 4 bases, and 8 bases lay in between. The germline gives CDR1 SGDLS, CDR2 YYNGEE. The CDR3 consists of 14 residues. The CDR3: CASSVDGSNQPQHF. Here the CDR3 DNA reads TGTGCCAGCAGCGTAGATGGTTCGAATCAGCCCCAGCATTTT.

This clonotype was detected a few times. The chain combines TRBV7-2 with TRBJ2-7, with D possibly TRBD2 on 5 matching bases. The V and J ends lost 5 bases and 1 base respectively, with 15 bases between them. The CDR3 is made up of 15 amino acids. The germline gives CDR1 SGHTA, CDR2 FQGNSA. CDR3 loop: CASSPTRSGSYEQYF. As DNA, the CDR3 is TGTGCCAGCAGCCCCACCCGATCGGGGTCCTACGAGCAGTACTTC.

This chain links TRBV29-1 with TRBJ2-5; D remains ambiguous. The CDR3 length is 15 residues. Between the trimmed V and J ends, which lost 3 bases and 5 bases, there was a span of 19 bases. Germline assignment: CDR1 SQVTM and CDR2 ANQGSEA. The CDR3 loop reads CSVEIAGNPSETQYF. Here the CDR3 DNA reads TGCAGCGTTGAGATCGCAGGCAATCCTTCTGAGACCCAGTACTTC.

The sample holds a few counts of this clonotype. Here the CDR3 DNA reads TGTGCCAGTCTACAGGGGGCGGACACTGAAGCTTTCTTT. It translates to CASLQGADTEAFF. V is TRBV10-3 and J is TRBJ1-1; 9 nucleotides agree with TRBD1. Germline V gives CDR1 ENHRY, CDR2 SYGVKD. The CDR3 length is 13 residues. The trim removed 10 bases at V and 3 bases at J, leaving 6 bases unmatched.

The chain uses TRBV6-2 or TRBV6-3 and TRBJ2-1; 10 bases match TRBD2. The J segment lost 4 bases and the V segment lost 10 bases, leaving 7 bases of the junction unmatched. The CDR3 runs to 14 residues. CDR1 is MNHEY and CDR2 is SVGEGT in the germline V gene. The CDR3 region has the DNA TGTGCCACAAGACGACTAGCGGGTTACAATGAGCAGTTCTTC. This translates into CATRRLAGYNEQFF.

The CDR3 DNA reads as TGCAGTGCCCCGGGACTAGCGGCCCCGAAGTCAGATACGCAGTATTTT. Amino acid sequence: CSAPGLAAPKSDTQYF. This rearrangement joins TRBV20-1 to TRBJ2-3, with 11 positions matching TRBD2. Germline V gene lookup returns CDR1 DFQATT and CDR2 SNEGSKA (reference sequence). Trimming removed 6 bases from V and 4 bases from J; junction bases left unmatched: 12. CDR3 length: 16 residues.

The V and J genes are TRBV5-1 and TRBJ2-1; 7 bases line up with TRBD1. Germline CDR1 reads SGHRS; CDR2 reads YFSETQ. Unmatched junction bases numbered 4, after V lost 0 bases and J lost 4 bases. The CDR3 extends over 15 amino acids. This CDR3 is CASSLGDSEYNEQFF. The CDR3 bases are TGCGCCAGCAGCTTGGGGGACAGTGAGTACAATGAGCAGTTCTTC.

In this sample, this clonotype turned up a few times. This chain joins TRBV10-3 and TRBJ1-1; D is possibly TRBD1 (6 bases). Trimming removed 7 bases at V and 6 bases at J, with 18 bases between. The germline gives CDR1 ENHRY, CDR2 SYGVKD. The CDR3 is made up of 14 amino acids. As DNA, the CDR3 is TGTGCCATCAAGGACCAGAGGAGGGGGGCTGAAGCTTTCTTT. It is translated as CAIKDQRRGAEAFF.

The V call is TRBV25-1, the J call TRBJ1-2; 7 bases fit TRBD1. This CDR3 is 14 amino acids long. Germline CDR1 is MGHDK and CDR2 is SYGVNS. Unmatched junction bases numbered 6, after V lost 4 bases and J lost 4 bases. The CDR3 reads CASSGHRGSYGYTF. DNA of the CDR3: TGTGCCAGCAGTGGCCACAGGGGAAGCTATGGCTACACCTTC.

This clonotype was seen a few times. The chain combines TRBV5-1 with TRBJ2-5; either TRBD1 or TRBD2 may fit D (5 bases each). The CDR3 extends over 13 amino acids. Germline CDR1 and CDR2: SGHRS and YFSETQ. With 8 bases removed from V and 3 bases from J, the gap between germline ends came to 14 bases. The CDR3 region has the DNA TGCGCCAGTAAATCCGGGACCGAAGAGACCCAGTACTTC. Its protein is CASKSGTEETQYF. Combining the CDR3 with reference TRBV5-1 and TRBJ2-5 gives the whole variable domain KAGVTQTPRYLIKTRGQQVTLSCSPISGHRSVSWYQQTPGQGLQFLFEYFSETQRNKGNFPGRFSGRQFSNSRSEMNVSTLELGDSALYLCASKSGTEETQYFGPGTRLLVL.

The V call is TRBV29-1, the J call TRBJ2-5; D gene ambiguous. This CDR3 spans 10 amino acids. The germline CDR1 and CDR2 sequences are SQVTM and ANQGSEA. CDR3 in DNA: TGCAGAGCCCCAGCCCTGGCCCAGTACTTC. Translation: CRAPALAQYF.

This clonotype appeared a few times. J is TRBJ2-3 and V is TRBV20-1; no firm D call. This CDR3 is 11 amino acids long. The germline V gene has CDR1 DFQATT and CDR2 SNEGSKA (reference sequence). Trimming took 3 bases from V and 3 from J, leaving 4 bases between them. The CDR3 region has the DNA TGCAGTGCTAGTAAGACAGATACGCAGTATTTT. It translates to CSASKTDTQYF.

Worth noting for this clonotype: Mismatch with germline at one junction end may stem from a read error. The chain carries TRBV3-1 and TRBJ1-6; D is undetermined. The CDR3 length is 13 residues. CDR1 and CDR2 from the germline V gene are LGHDT and YNNKEL (reference sequence). CDR3 DNA: TGTGCCAGCAGCCAAGAGGTCCGTTCACCACTCCAGTTT. Protein: CASSQEVRSPLQF.

This clonotype was seen a few times. The chain joins TRBV4-2 to TRBJ2-5, with 9 bases lining up with TRBD2. The trim removed 6 bases at V and 5 bases at J, leaving 7 bases unmatched. CDR3 size: 14 residues. The germline gives CDR1 LGHNA, CDR2 YNFKEQ. CDR3 loop: CASSASGVEETQYF. The CDR3 DNA reads TGTGCCAGCAGTGCTAGCGGGGTGGAGGAGACCCAGTACTTC.

The chain employs TRBV6-1 and TRBJ1-1; no clear D. The V and J ends lost 8 bases and 0 bases respectively, with 13 bases between them. This CDR3 has 14 residues. The germline V gene encodes CDR1 MNHNS and CDR2 SASEGT. CDR3 in amino acids: CASPRNLLNTEAFF. Here the CDR3 DNA reads TGTGCCAGCCCCCGGAACCTCTTGAACACTGAAGCTTTCTTT.

This chain links TRBV7-9 with TRBJ1-3, with D tentatively TRBD1 (6 bases). Trimming stripped 7 bases from V and 1 base from J, with 11 bases between. Germline V gene sequence: CDR1 SEHNR, CDR2 FQNEAQ (reference sequence). This CDR3 region has 14 residues. Here the CDR3 reads CASTPGVSGNTIYF. CDR3 nucleotide sequence: TGTGCCAGCACTCCAGGGGTATCTGGAAACACCATATATTTT.

At least ten counts were recorded for this clonotype. The chain employs TRBV12-3 or TRBV12-4 and TRBJ1-5; 8 bases fit TRBD1. This CDR3 is 16 amino acids long. Trimming removed 4 bases from V and 2 bases from J; junction bases left unmatched: 7. This chain's CDR3 is CASSSDTGGGNQPQHF. The DNA for the CDR3 is TGTGCCAGCAGTTCCGATACAGGGGGTGGCAATCAGCCCCAGCATTTT.

This clonotype was detected ten times or more. The rearrangement uses TRBV2 and TRBJ2-5, with 10 bases that match TRBD2. Germline V CDR1 and CDR2: SNHLY, FYNNEI. The junction had 9 bases not matched to a gene; V was cut back by 6 bases and J by 5 bases. This CDR3 region has 15 residues. CDR3 sequence (DNA): TGTGCCAGCAGAGCGGGGGGGCGTGGAGGGGAGACCCAGTACTTC. It specifies CASRAGGRGGETQYF.

This clonotype was seen more than once but under ten times. This sequence joins TRBV30 and TRBJ1-5; no clear D. The CDR3 contains 13 residues. The germline V and J ends were trimmed by 2 bases and 7 bases, with 12 bases remaining between them. Germline CDR1 is GTSNPN and CDR2 is SVGIG (reference sequence). CDR3 nucleotides: TGTGCCTGGAGTCCCGGAGCGGGCCAGCCCCAGCATTTT. As protein: CAWSPGAGQPQHF.

The V call is TRBV21-1, the J call TRBJ2-5. TRBV21-1 is shown as a pseudogene. The CDR3 covers 13 residues. CDR3 DNA sequence: TGTGCCAGCAGCAAATGGCGGTTTGAGACCCAGTACTTC. Translation gives CASSKWRFETQYF.

This chain links TRBV7-2 with TRBJ2-7; 9 bases map to TRBD2. Per the germline V gene, CDR1 is SGHTA and CDR2 is FQGNSA. The CDR3 totals 19 residues. V was pared by 3 bases and J by 0 bases, with 15 bases of the junction left unmatched. The CDR3, as DNA: TGTGCCAGCAGCTTCCCCTCGGGCGGGGGGGGACCAAGCTCCTACGAGCAGTACTTC. This encodes CASSFPSGGGGPSSYEQYF.

The chain links TRBV20-1 to TRBJ2-7; TRBD1 matches at 12 bases. Trimming removed 5 bases from V and 4 bases from J; junction bases left unmatched: 9. CDR3 length equals 15 residues. CDR1 and CDR2 (germline): DFQATT, SNEGSKA (reference sequence). The chain's CDR3 is CSAESGTGGRYEQYF. The CDR3 region has the DNA TGCAGTGCTGAATCCGGGACAGGGGGCCGGTACGAGCAGTACTTC.